This T cell receptor (beta chain) is drawn from a study of blood T cell repertoires in COVID-19. Germline V lookup: CDR1 SGHAT, CDR2 FQNNGV. The CDR3 covers 16 residues. V was clipped by 4 bases and J by 6 bases; unmatched bases: 8. As processed by the authors: Researchers report that nucleated cell counts were estimated from reference gene primer amplification. Here immunoSEQ multiplex PCR was the method, and the copy in TCRdb shows in-frame clones only, minus some. V and J calls and clone size are copied from that table; D and trimming were computed from the DNA. The sample has 60,000 to 70,000 clones; almost 85% are singletons.

The sample was peripheral blood. The receptor was isolated from a man aged 45-65 years with acute or convalescent COVID-19. This chain connects TRBV11-2 to TRBJ2-3, with TRBD2 matching over 12 bases. CDR3 bases: TGTGCCAGCAGCTCCTTCCTAGCGGGGGGGCCGGATACGCAGTATTTT. Its protein product is CASSSFLAGGPDTQYF.